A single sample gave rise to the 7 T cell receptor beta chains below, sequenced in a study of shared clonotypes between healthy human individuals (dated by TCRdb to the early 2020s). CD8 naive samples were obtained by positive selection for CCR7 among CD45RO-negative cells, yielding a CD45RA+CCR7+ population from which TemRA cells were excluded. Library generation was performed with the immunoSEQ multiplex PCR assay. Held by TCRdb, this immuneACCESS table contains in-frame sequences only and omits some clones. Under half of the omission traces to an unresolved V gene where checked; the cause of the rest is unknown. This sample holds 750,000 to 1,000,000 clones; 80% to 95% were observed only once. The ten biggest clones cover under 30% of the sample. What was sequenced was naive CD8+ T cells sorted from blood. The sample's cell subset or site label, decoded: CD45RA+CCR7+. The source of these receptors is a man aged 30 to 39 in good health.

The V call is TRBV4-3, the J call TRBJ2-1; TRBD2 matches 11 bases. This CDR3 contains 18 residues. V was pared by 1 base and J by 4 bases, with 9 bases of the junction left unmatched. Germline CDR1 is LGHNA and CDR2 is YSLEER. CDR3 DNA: TGCGCCAGCAGCCAAGCCCTCAGGACTAGCGGGTATTACAATGAGCAGTTCTTC. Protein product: CASSQALRTSGYYNEQFF.

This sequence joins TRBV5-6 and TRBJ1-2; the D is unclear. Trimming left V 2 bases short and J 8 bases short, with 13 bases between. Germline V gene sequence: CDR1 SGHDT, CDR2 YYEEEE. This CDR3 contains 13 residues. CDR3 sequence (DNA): TGTGCCAGCAGCTTTTTCGGGTTACAAGGCTACACCTTC. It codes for CASSFFGLQGYTF. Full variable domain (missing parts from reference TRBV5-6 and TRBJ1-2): DAGVTQSPTHLIKTRGQQVTLRCSPKSGHDTVSWYQQALGQGPQFIFQYYEEEERQRGNFPDRFSGHQFPNYSSELNVNALLLGDSALYLCASSFFGLQGYTFGSGTRLTVV.

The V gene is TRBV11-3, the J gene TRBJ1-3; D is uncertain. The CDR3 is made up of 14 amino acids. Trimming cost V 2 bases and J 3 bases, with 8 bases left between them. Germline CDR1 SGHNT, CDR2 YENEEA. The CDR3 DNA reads TGTGCCAGCAGCTTACGAGAAAATGGAAACACCATATATTTT. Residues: CASSLRENGNTIYF.

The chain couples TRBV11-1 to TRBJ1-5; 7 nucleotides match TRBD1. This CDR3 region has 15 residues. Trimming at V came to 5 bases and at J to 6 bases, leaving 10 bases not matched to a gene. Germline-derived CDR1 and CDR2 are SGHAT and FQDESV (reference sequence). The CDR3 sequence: CASSPAGGAGQPQHF. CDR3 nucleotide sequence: TGTGCCAGCAGCCCTGCAGGGGGGGCTGGTCAGCCCCAGCATTTT.

For the CDR3, the DNA is TGTGCCAGCAGTGCCACAGGTACGGGATTCTACAATGAGCAGTTCTTC. Translating gives CASSATGTGFYNEQFF. V usage is TRBV27 and J usage is TRBJ2-1, with D perhaps assigned TRBD1 or TRBD2 (5 bases each). There are 16 residues in the CDR3. V shed 5 bases and J shed 3 bases, with 17 bases lying between them. CDR1 MNHEY and CDR2 SMNVEV come from the germline V gene (reference sequence).

In nucleotides, the CDR3 is TGTGCCAGCAGCTTGGGACTAGCGAAGGACCACGAGCAGTACTTC. Translated: CASSLGLAKDHEQYF. V usage is TRBV7-2 and J usage is TRBJ2-7; 10 bases are shared with TRBD2. Per germline, CDR1 SGHTA and CDR2 FQGNSA. The CDR3 runs 15 residues. V was pared by 3 bases and J by 5 bases, with 7 bases of the junction left unmatched.

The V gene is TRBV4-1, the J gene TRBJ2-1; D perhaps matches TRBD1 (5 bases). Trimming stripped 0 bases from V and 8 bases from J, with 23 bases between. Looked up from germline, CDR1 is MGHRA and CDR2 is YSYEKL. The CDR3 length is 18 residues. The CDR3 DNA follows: TGCGCCAGCAGCCAAGATGTGTGGCAGGGAAGTCGGTGGGATGAGCAGTTCTTC. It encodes CASSQDVWQGSRWDEQFF.